This T cell receptor beta chain originates from a study of tumor-infiltrating lymphocytes in primary liver carcinoma. Study in general: Samples gave roughly 3.65 to 7.13 million productive TCRbeta reads, similar across tissue types.

Looked up from germline, CDR1 is SGHAT and CDR2 is FQDESV (reference sequence). The CDR3 totals 14 residues. Trimming left V 6 bases short and J 4 bases short, with 13 bases between. From about 19-30 mg of unsorted bulk tissue, DNA and RNA were co-extracted together. Total RNA amounting to 450 to 500 ng was the source from which TCR beta cDNA was made with a constant-region primer. Construction of TCR beta libraries relied on three successive nested multiplex PCR rounds employing slightly modified ARM-PCR. TRBV1-TRBV30 forward primers and a C-beta reverse primer were used in the first two PCR rounds, which each ran for about 10 cycles. Each CDR3 protein is one row after TCRdb ran MiXCR on the multiplex PCR reads. The table records more than 30,000 distinct CDR3 sequences, roughly 77% of them present only once. This clonotype was seen a single time.

The V gene is TRBV11-1, the J gene TRBJ2-1; D might be TRBD1 (5 bases). The clonotype originates from a man aged 35 to 55 with primary liver carcinoma and hepatitis B virus infection. Sequenced input: tumor-adjacent normal liver tissue. The CDR3 region is CASSQSRTYNEQFF. The DNA for the CDR3 is TGTGCCAGCAGTCAAAGCAGGACATACAATGAGCAGTTCTTC.